This T cell receptor beta chain was sequenced in a study of blood T cell repertoires in COVID-19. At the level of the study: T cells, B-cell-depleted T cells, or PBMCs supplied cDNA or gDNA.

Trimming left V 6 bases short and J 0 bases short, with 8 bases between. CDR3 length: 13 residues. CDR1 is MRHNA and CDR2 is SNTAGT in the germline V gene. Under the authors' procedure: Counts of nucleated cells, estimated from reference gene primer amplification, were obtained. The method was immunoSEQ multiplex PCR; TCRdb's version includes in-frame clones alone and lacks a portion of them. V and J calls plus clone size are reproduced from that table; the DNA served to infer D and trimming. The data contain some 270,000 clones, more than 85% of them singletons. This clone was seen just once. The receptor comes from a man aged 30 to 39 with acute or convalescent COVID-19. Input material: peripheral blood. The V call is TRBV6-4, the J call TRBJ1-2, with unresolved D. The DNA of the CDR3 is TGTGCCAGCAGCGCGAGGCCTAACTATGGCTACACCTTC. This translates into CASSARPNYGYTF.